Presented here are 29 T cell receptor beta chains from one specimen sequenced in a study of control samples from healthy donors and cancer patients. Using immunoSEQ multiplex PCR, the repertoire was profiled, and TCRdb retains in-frame clones only, with some absent. Of approximately 60,000 clones in the sample, roughly nine tenths were seen once. The sample comprised PBMCs. The receptors were gathered from a woman aged 50 to 60 with colorectal cancer.

The chain is built from TRBV7-3 and TRBJ2-2; D may correspond to TRBD1 or TRBD2 (5 bases each). The V gene's germline CDR1 is SGHTA and CDR2 FQGTGA. This CDR3 has 14 residues. Trimming left V 3 bases short and J 5 bases short, with 10 bases between. The CDR3 here is CASSLGRATGELFF. The DNA of the CDR3 is TGTGCCAGCAGCTTGGGACGAGCGACCGGGGAGCTGTTTTTT. The variable domain in full, with the rest retrieved from reference TRBV7-3 and TRBJ2-2, is GAGVSQTPSNKVTEKGKYVELRCDPISGHTALYWYRQSLGQGPEFLIYFQGTGAADDSGLPNDRFFAVRPEGSVSTLKIQRTERGDSAVYLCASSLGRATGELFFGEGSRLTVL.

J is TRBJ1-2 and V is TRBV12-3 or TRBV12-4; no firm D call. The CDR3 is 13 residues long. V was shortened by 5 bases and J by 7 bases, with 14 bases between the two germline ends. CDR3 in DNA: TGTGCCAGCAGTGCCCCTTCGTCAGCTGGCTACACCTTC. Amino acid sequence: CASSAPSSAGYTF.

V is TRBV3-1 (or the pseudogene TRBV3-2) and J is TRBJ2-5; D is ambiguous. Trimming took 1 base from V and 9 from J, leaving 9 bases between them. Per germline, CDR1 LGHDT and CDR2 YNNKEL (reference sequence). The CDR3 loop spans 12 amino acids. CDR3 sequence reads: CASSQAFEAQYF. CDR3 nucleotides: TGTGCCAGCAGCCAAGCCTTCGAGGCCCAGTACTTC.

The chain couples TRBV9 to TRBJ2-5; TRBD2 agrees at 10 bases. CDR1 is SGDLS and CDR2 is YYNGEE in the germline V gene. The CDR3 spans 16 residues. The V and J ends lost 0 bases and 5 bases, in that order; junction bases with no gene match: 7. CDR3 DNA: TGTGCCAGCAGCGTAGATGTACTAGCGGGGTCCGAGACCCAGTACTTC. It yields the protein CASSVDVLAGSETQYF.

The chain couples TRBV7-3 to TRBJ2-1; no clear D gene. The germline gives CDR1 SGHTA, CDR2 FQGTGA. V was clipped by 2 bases and J by 0 bases, with 8 bases between them. This CDR3 region has 15 residues. The CDR3 DNA reads TGTGCCAGCAGCTTAGGGCCGGGCTCCTACAATGAGCAGTTCTTC. It encodes CASSLGPGSYNEQFF.

The chain carries TRBV3-1 (or the pseudogene TRBV3-2) and TRBJ1-4, with D possibly TRBD1 on 6 matching bases. V lost 6 bases and J 4 bases, leaving 12 bases between the germline ends. CDR1 is LGHDT, CDR2 YNNKEL, per germline (reference sequence). The CDR3 runs to 14 residues. The CDR3 spells CASSLGQSNEKLFF. The CDR3 region has the DNA TGTGCCAGCAGTCTCGGACAGAGTAATGAAAAACTGTTTTTT.

This sequence joins TRBV25-1 and TRBJ1-1, with TRBD1 as a possible D gene (5 bases). V was clipped by 1 base and J by 1 base, with 13 bases between them. Germline values: CDR1 MGHDK, CDR2 SYGVNS. This CDR3 has 16 amino acids. The CDR3 coding sequence is TGTGCCAGCAGTGAATCTCTCGGGACGGCGAACACTGAAGCTTTCTTT. It translates to CASSESLGTANTEAFF.

The V gene is TRBV19, the J gene TRBJ1-2; the match to TRBD1 covers 9 bases. The length of the CDR3 is 14 residues. Trimming took 8 bases from V and 4 from J; bases not matched to a gene: 8. CDR1 and CDR2 (germline): LNHDA, SQIVND (reference sequence). The DNA for the CDR3 is TGTGCCAGTGTTACAGGGGGCCTCGGCTATGGCTACACCTTC. Amino acid sequence: CASVTGGLGYGYTF.

The chain links TRBV6-2 or TRBV6-3 to TRBJ1-1; D remains unclear. This CDR3 is 12 amino acids long. Trimming pared 3 bases from V and 0 bases from J, leaving 2 bases between. CDR1 is MNHEY, CDR2 SVGEGT, per germline. This CDR3 reads CASSYVNTEAFF. As DNA, the CDR3 is TGTGCCAGCAGTTATGTGAACACTGAAGCTTTCTTT.

This clone was picked up one time. This chain links TRBV18 with TRBJ1-1, with 8 bases identical to TRBD1. J gave up 4 bases and V 4 bases, and 5 bases lay outside the gene matches. The CDR3 consists of 14 residues. The V gene's germline CDR1 is KGHSH and CDR2 LQKENI. The CDR3 DNA is TGTGCCAGCTCACAAATTGACAGGGGCACTGAAGCTTTCTTT. Its translation: CASSQIDRGTEAFF.

J is TRBJ2-5 and V is TRBV5-1; tentatively, D is TRBD1 (6 bases). The germline V gene encodes CDR1 SGHRS and CDR2 YFSETQ. V lost 5 bases, J lost 1 base, and 12 bases lay in between. This CDR3 is 14 amino acids long. CDR3 sequence: CASRPGQSQETQYF. In DNA form, the CDR3 reads TGCGCCAGCAGACCCGGACAGAGCCAAGAGACCCAGTACTTC.

This clone was observed a few times. The chain combines TRBV2 with TRBJ2-7, with TRBD1 identical over 7 bases. Unmatched junction bases numbered 7, after V lost 5 bases and J lost 3 bases. Looked up from germline, CDR1 is SNHLY and CDR2 is FYNNEI. This CDR3 comprises 14 residues. The CDR3 spells CASSTGTDFYEQYF. The CDR3 DNA sequence: TGTGCCAGCAGTACCGGGACAGATTTCTACGAGCAGTACTTC.

This clone appeared once. The chain uses TRBV27 and TRBJ2-3, with TRBD1 identical over 10 bases. Trimming at V came to 1 base and at J to 6 bases, leaving 4 bases not matched to a gene. The CDR3 contains 15 residues. Germline V lookup: CDR1 MNHEY, CDR2 SMNVEV (reference sequence). The CDR3 here is CASSLWDRGLDTQYF. CDR3 nucleotide sequence: TGTGCCAGCAGTTTATGGGACAGGGGTCTGGATACGCAGTATTTT.

The rearrangement links TRBV6-1 to TRBJ1-5, with a possible D match to TRBD1 (6 bases). There are 18 residues in the CDR3. CDR1 is MNHNS, CDR2 SASEGT, per germline. The V end lost 0 bases, the J end lost 6 bases, and 21 bases lay between the germline ends. CDR3 loop: CASSEASWGGARVQPQHF. The DNA for the CDR3 is TGTGCCAGCAGTGAAGCATCTTGGGGGGGGGCGCGTGTTCAGCCCCAGCATTTT.

This chain uses TRBV10-1 with TRBJ2-1, with TRBD2 as a possible D gene (5 bases). Germline V gene sequence: CDR1 WNHNN, CDR2 SYGVQD (reference sequence). Trimming took off 2 bases at V and 2 bases at J, with 13 bases between the two ends. The CDR3 totals 16 residues. This CDR3 is CASSEGVEGTYNEQFF. The CDR3 coding sequence is TGCGCCAGCAGTGAGGGGGTCGAGGGCACCTACAATGAGCAGTTCTTC.

The CDR3 here is CASSTGLVDSNQPQHF. CDR3 nucleotides: TGTGCCAGCAGCACAGGGTTGGTCGATAGCAATCAGCCCCAGCATTTT. The rearrangement joins TRBV6-2 or TRBV6-3 to TRBJ1-5; D might be TRBD1 (6 bases). The CDR3 runs to 16 residues. From germline, CDR1 is MNHEY and CDR2 SVGEGT. V lost 6 bases and J 0 bases, leaving 15 bases between the germline ends.

This rearrangement joins TRBV10-3 to TRBJ2-7, with 10 bases lining up with TRBD1. The CDR3 sequence is 13 residues long. The germline gives CDR1 ENHRY, CDR2 SYGVKD. Trimming cost V 10 bases and J 4 bases; bases outside gene matches: 7. The CDR3 region has the DNA TGTGCCAACGGACAGGGGGATTTGTACGAGCAGTACTTC. Its protein product is CANGQGDLYEQYF.

The chain carries TRBV6-5 and TRBJ2-1, with 9 bases fitting TRBD1. After removal of 6 bases from V and 7 bases from J, the junction contained 10 bases not matched to a gene. This CDR3 is built from 15 residues. Per the germline V gene, CDR1 is MNHEY and CDR2 is SVGAGI. CDR3 in DNA: TGTGCCAGCAGCTACCCTGGACAGGGGCGGAATGAGCAGTTCTTC. Protein: CASSYPGQGRNEQFF.

The chain's CDR3 is CASSIRDRGYNEQFF. The DNA of the CDR3 is TGTGCCAGTAGTATCCGGGACAGGGGGTACAATGAGCAGTTCTTC. This chain joins TRBV19 and TRBJ2-1; TRBD1 matches 11 bases. From germline, CDR1 is LNHDA and CDR2 SQIVND (reference sequence). There are 15 residues in the CDR3. With 3 bases clipped from V and 4 bases from J, the junction kept 2 bases outside the gene matches. The full variable domain, in which reference TRBV19 and TRBJ2-1 provide the parts outside the CDR3, is DGGITQSPKYLFRKEGQNVTLSCEQNLNHDAMYWYRQDPGQGLRLIYYSQIVNDFQKGDIAEGYSVSREKKESFPLTVTSAQKNPTAFYLCASSIRDRGYNEQFFGPGTRLTVL.

This sequence joins TRBV6-4 and TRBJ1-2; the match to TRBD1 covers 9 bases. The CDR3 spans 14 residues. Germline CDR1 and CDR2: MRHNA and SNTAGT. V gave up 3 bases and J gave up 7 bases; unmatched junction bases: 6. DNA of the CDR3: TGTGCCAGCAGTGAAGTACAGGGGGCTTTTGGCTACACCTTC. This translates into CASSEVQGAFGYTF.

A few counts support this clone. This rearrangement joins TRBV6-5 to TRBJ2-2, with 8 bases aligning to TRBD1. Losses at the gene ends were 6 bases for V and 5 bases for J; bases not matched to a gene: 5. Germline values: CDR1 MNHEY, CDR2 SVGAGI. CDR3 length: 14 residues. Here the CDR3 DNA reads TGTGCCAGCAGCAAACAGGGGGAAACCGGGGAGCTGTTTTTT. Translation gives CASSKQGETGELFF.

The chain carries TRBV4-1 and TRBJ2-1, with D possibly TRBD1 on 6 matching bases. CDR3 length: 17 amino acids. The V end was cut by 4 bases, the J end by 1 base, with 17 bases between. Per the germline V gene, CDR1 is MGHRA and CDR2 is YSYEKL. CDR3 sequence: CASSPRPGEESYNEQFF. The DNA of the CDR3 is TGCGCCAGCAGCCCTCGCCCAGGGGAAGAATCCTACAATGAGCAGTTCTTC.

The genes are TRBV27 and TRBJ2-7; TRBD1 matches 8 bases. Germline lookup yields CDR1 MNHEY and CDR2 SMNVEV (reference sequence). J gave up 6 bases and V 5 bases, and 6 bases lay outside the gene matches. The CDR3 has 13 amino acids. The CDR3 DNA reads TGTGCCAGCAGTGTGACAGGGGCAGGCGAGCAGTACTTC. Translated: CASSVTGAGEQYF.

A few counts support this clone. V is TRBV4-1 and J is TRBJ2-7; no reliable D call. V was pared by 1 base and J by 2 bases, with 12 bases between. Germline V gene data show CDR1 as MGHRA and CDR2 as YSYEKL. The CDR3 is 15 amino acids. CDR3 nucleotides: TGCGCCAGCAGCCAAGCGGCGGAGAGCGCCTACGAGCAGTACTTC. Its translation: CASSQAAESAYEQYF.

The chain links TRBV25-1 to TRBJ1-2, with 8 bases matching TRBD1. V was pared by 5 bases and J by 7 bases, with 6 bases of the junction left unmatched. This CDR3 has 13 amino acids. The V gene's germline CDR1 is MGHDK and CDR2 SYGVNS. CDR3 protein: CASSPGQGSGYTF. CDR3 DNA sequence: TGTGCCAGCAGTCCCGGACAGGGCTCTGGCTACACCTTC.

Points on this clone: Other DNA sequences within the sample encode an identical CDR3. This sequence joins TRBV5-1 and TRBJ2-7; tentative D call: TRBD1 (6 bases). Germline CDR1 and CDR2: SGHRS and YFSETQ. The V and J ends lost 0 bases and 7 bases respectively, with 11 bases between them. The length of the CDR3 is 13 residues. This CDR3 is CASSLEQGREQYF. The CDR3 DNA follows: TGCGCCAGCAGCTTGGAACAGGGAAGGGAGCAGTACTTC.

The rearrangement links TRBV5-1 to TRBJ2-7; D unclear. The CDR3 runs 14 residues. V gave up 0 bases and J gave up 1 base, with 8 bases separating them. The germline gives CDR1 SGHRS, CDR2 YFSETQ. The CDR3 sequence: CASSLVELSYEQYF. In DNA form, the CDR3 reads TGCGCCAGCAGCTTGGTCGAGCTGTCCTACGAGCAGTACTTC.

The chain uses TRBV27 and TRBJ1-5, with TRBD1 as a possible D gene (6 bases). This CDR3 spans 14 amino acids. CDR1 is MNHEY and CDR2 is SMNVEV in the germline V gene (reference sequence). Trimming removed 4 bases from V and 3 bases from J, with 10 bases in between. The CDR3 reads CASSSGQFNQPQHF. The CDR3 DNA follows: TGTGCCAGCAGTTCAGGACAGTTCAATCAGCCCCAGCATTTT.

In DNA, the CDR3 is TGTGCCACCAGGGGGGGGGCGGACTCTGGAAACACCATATATTTT. It encodes CATRGGADSGNTIYF. The rearrangement uses TRBV24-1 and TRBJ1-3; D may be TRBD1 (6 bases). Trimming removed 7 bases from V and 0 bases from J, with 12 bases in between. The CDR3 contains 15 residues. The germline gives CDR1 KGHDR, CDR2 SFDVKD.